At least ten counts were recorded for the clone carrying this T cell receptor (beta chain). From RNA, the CDR3 regions of TCR beta chains were amplified and sequenced. The first round was an RT-PCR with HTBI primers, and the second round was a multiplex PCR. TCRdb re-called the multiplex PCR reads through MiXCR, storing one row per CDR3 protein. The sample contains 52,000 or so distinct CDR3 sequences, more than 40% of which appear only once. The sample belongs to a study of Graves' ophthalmopathy and Graves' hyperthyroidism. The germline CDR1 and CDR2 sequences are DFQATT and SNEGSKA (reference sequence). The CDR3 has 14 residues. V was clipped by 7 bases and J by 2 bases, with 17 bases between them. Each diagnosis was determined on the basis of clinical symptoms, serum thyroxine, TRAb, thyroid ultrasound and orbital computed tomography. Fresh peripheral blood, 8.5 to 10 ml, was the PBMC source.

This TCR came from an adult woman with Graves' ophthalmopathy. Material: peripheral blood. The chain joins TRBV20-1 to TRBJ2-5, with a weak D call TRBD1 (6 bases). As DNA, the CDR3 is TGCAGTGTTGGGTCCTCGAGGGGGCAAGAGACCCAGTACTTC. It codes for CSVGSSRGQETQYF.